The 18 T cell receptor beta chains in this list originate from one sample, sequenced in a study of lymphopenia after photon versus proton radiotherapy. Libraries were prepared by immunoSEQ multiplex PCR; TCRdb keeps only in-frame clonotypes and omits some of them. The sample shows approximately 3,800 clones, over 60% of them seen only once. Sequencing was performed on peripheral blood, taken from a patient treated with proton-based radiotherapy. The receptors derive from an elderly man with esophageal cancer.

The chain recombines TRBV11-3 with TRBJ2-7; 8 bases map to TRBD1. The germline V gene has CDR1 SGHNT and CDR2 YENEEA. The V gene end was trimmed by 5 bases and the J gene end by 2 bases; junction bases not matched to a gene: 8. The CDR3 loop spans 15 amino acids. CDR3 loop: CASSQEQGAAYEQYF. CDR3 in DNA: TGTGCCAGCAGCCAAGAGCAGGGGGCTGCCTACGAGCAGTACTTC.

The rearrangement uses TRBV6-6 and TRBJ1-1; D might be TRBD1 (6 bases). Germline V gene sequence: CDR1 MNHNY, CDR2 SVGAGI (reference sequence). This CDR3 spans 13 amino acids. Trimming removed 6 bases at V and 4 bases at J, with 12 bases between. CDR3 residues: CASRGGLSTEAFF. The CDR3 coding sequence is TGTGCCAGCAGAGGGGGATTAAGCACTGAAGCTTTCTTT.

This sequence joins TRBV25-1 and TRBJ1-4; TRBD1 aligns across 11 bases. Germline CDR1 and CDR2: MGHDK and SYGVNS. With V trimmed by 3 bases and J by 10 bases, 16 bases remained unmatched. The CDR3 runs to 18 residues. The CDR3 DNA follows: TGTGCCAGCAGTGACGATGGACAGGGGGCCGGAACAACAGGAAAACTGTTTTTT. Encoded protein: CASSDDGQGAGTTGKLFF.

The CDR3 is CASSLVSGGRDTQYF. DNA of the CDR3: TGTGCCAGCAGCTTAGTTAGCGGGGGTCGGGATACGCAGTATTTT. The chain joins TRBV7-7 to TRBJ2-3, with TRBD2 identical over 9 bases. The V and J ends lost 1 base and 6 bases, in that order; junction bases with no gene match: 5. The CDR3 contains 15 residues. Germline V CDR1 and CDR2: SSHAT, FNYEAQ (reference sequence).

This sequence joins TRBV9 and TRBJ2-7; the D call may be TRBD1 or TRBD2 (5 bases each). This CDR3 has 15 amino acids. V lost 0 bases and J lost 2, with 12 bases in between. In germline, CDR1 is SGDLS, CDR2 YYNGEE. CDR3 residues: CASSVGGVGAYEQYF. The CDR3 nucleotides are TGTGCCAGCAGCGTAGGAGGGGTGGGGGCCTACGAGCAGTACTTC. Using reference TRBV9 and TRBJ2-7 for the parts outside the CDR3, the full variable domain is DSGVTQTPKHLITATGQRVTLRCSPRSGDLSVYWYQQSLDQGLQFLIQYYNGEERAKGNILERFSAQQFPDLHSELNLSSLELGDSALYFCASSVGGVGAYEQYFGPGTRLTVT.

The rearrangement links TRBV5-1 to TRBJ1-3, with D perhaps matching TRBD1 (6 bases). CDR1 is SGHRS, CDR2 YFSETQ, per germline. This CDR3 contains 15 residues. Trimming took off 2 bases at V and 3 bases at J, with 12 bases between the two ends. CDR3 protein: CASSLQGLGGNTIYF. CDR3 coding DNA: TGCGCCAGCAGCTTACAGGGTTTAGGTGGAAACACCATATATTTT.

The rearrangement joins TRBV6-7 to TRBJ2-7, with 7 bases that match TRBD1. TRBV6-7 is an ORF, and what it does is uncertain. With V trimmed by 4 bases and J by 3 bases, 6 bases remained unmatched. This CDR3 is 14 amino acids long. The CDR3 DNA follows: TGTGCCAGCAGTTTCGCCGGGACAGACTACGAGCAGTACTTC. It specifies CASSFAGTDYEQYF.

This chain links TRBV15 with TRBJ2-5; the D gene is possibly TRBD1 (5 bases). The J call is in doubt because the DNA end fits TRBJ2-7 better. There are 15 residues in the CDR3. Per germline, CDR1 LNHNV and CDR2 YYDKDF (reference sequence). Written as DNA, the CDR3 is TGTGCCACCAGCAGCGAACAGGTGTTAGGTTCCGAGCAGTACTTC. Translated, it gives CATSSEQVLGSEQYF.

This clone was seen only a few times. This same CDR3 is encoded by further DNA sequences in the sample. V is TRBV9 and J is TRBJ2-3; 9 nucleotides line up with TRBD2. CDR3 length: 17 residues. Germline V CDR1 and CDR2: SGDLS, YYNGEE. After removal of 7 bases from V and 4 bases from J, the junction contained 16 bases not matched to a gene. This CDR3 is CASRARGGAGLADTQYF. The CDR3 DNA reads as TGTGCCAGCCGCGCTCGCGGGGGGGCGGGCTTAGCAGATACGCAGTATTTT.

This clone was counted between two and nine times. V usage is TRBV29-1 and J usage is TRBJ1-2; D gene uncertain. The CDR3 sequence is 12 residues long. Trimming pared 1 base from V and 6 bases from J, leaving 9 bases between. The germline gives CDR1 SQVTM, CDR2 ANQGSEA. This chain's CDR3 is CSVEGGYHGYTF. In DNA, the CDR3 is TGCAGCGTTGAAGGGGGATACCATGGCTACACCTTC.

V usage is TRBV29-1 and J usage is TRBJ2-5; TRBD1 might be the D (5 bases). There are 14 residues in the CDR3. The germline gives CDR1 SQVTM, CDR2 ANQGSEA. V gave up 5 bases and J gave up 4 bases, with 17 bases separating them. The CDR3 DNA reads TGCAGCGTTTCCGGACAAGCGTCGGGAGAGACCCAGTACTTC. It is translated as CSVSGQASGETQYF.

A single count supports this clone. The CDR3 reads CASSPGHYEQYF. DNA of the CDR3: TGTGCCAGCTCACCAGGACACTACGAGCAGTACTTC. V and J are TRBV18 and TRBJ2-7, with D maybe TRBD1 (5 bases). CDR3 size: 12 residues. Germline V gene data show CDR1 as KGHSH and CDR2 as LQKENI. Trimming removed 2 bases from V and 3 bases from J, with 5 bases in between.

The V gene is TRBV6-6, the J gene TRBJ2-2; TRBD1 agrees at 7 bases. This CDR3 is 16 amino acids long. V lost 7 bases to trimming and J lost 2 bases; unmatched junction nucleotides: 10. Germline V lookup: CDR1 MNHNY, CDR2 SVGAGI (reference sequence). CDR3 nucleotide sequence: TGTGCCAGCATGGAACCGACAGGGACAAACACCGGGGAGCTGTTTTTT. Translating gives CASMEPTGTNTGELFF.

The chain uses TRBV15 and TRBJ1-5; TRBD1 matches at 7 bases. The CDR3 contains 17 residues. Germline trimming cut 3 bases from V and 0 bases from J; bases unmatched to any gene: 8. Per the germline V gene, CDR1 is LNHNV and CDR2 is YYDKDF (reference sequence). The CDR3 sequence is CATSRATGKYSNQPQHF. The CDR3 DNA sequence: TGTGCCACCAGCAGGGCGACAGGGAAGTATAGCAATCAGCCCCAGCATTTT.

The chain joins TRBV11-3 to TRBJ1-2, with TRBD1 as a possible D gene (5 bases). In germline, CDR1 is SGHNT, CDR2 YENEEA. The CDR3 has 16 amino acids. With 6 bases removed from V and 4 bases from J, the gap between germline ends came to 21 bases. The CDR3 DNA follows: TGTGCCAGCAGTCTGGAGGGGAGGGAAGGTACCTATGGCTACACCTTC. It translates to CASSLEGREGTYGYTF.

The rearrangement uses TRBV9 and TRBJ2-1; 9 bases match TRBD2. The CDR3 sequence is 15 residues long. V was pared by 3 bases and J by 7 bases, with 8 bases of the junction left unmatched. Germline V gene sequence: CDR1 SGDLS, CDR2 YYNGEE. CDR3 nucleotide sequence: TGTGCCAGCAGCGCCTCGGCGGGAGGGTCTAATGAGCAGTTCTTC. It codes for CASSASAGGSNEQFF.

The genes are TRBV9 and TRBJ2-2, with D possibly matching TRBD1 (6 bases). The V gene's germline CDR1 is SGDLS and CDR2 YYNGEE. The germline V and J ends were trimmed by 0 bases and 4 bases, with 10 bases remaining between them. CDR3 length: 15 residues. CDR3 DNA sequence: TGTGCCAGCAGCGTAGTTGGACAGCCCACCGGGGAGCTGTTTTTT. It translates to CASSVVGQPTGELFF.

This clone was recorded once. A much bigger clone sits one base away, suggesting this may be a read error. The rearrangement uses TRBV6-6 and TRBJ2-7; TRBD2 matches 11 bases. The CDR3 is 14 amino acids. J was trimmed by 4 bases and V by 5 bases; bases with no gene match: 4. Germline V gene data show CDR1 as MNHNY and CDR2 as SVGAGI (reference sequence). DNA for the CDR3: TGTGCCAGCAGTGTAGCGGGGGGGATATACGAGCAGTACTTC. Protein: CASSVAGGIYEQYF.